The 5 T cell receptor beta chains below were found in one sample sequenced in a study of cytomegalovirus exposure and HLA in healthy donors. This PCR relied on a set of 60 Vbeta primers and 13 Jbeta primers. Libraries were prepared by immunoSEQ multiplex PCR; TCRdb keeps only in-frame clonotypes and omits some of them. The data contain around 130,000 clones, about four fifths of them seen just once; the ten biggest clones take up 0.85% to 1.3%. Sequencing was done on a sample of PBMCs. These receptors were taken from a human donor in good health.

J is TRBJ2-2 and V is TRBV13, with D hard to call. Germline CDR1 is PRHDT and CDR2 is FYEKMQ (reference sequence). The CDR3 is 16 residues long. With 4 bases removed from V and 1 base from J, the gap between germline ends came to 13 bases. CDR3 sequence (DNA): TGTGCCAGCAGCTCAATCCATCGAGAGAACACCGGGGAGCTGTTTTTT. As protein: CASSSIHRENTGELFF.

The CDR3 region is CASSLETVFRSPLHF. The CDR3 DNA reads as TGTGCCAGCAGCTTAGAAACAGTCTTTCGGTCACCCCTCCACTTT. The rearrangement joins TRBV7-9 to TRBJ1-6; D unclear. This CDR3 spans 15 amino acids. V lost 1 base to trimming and J lost 10 bases, with 14 bases between them. Looked up from germline, CDR1 is SEHNR and CDR2 is FQNEAQ (reference sequence).

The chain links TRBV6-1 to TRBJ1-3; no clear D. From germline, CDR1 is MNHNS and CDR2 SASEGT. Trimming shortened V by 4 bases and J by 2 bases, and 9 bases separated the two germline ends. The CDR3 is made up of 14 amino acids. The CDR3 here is CASSVDSAGNTIYF. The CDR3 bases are TGTGCCAGCAGTGTGGACTCTGCTGGAAACACCATATATTTT.

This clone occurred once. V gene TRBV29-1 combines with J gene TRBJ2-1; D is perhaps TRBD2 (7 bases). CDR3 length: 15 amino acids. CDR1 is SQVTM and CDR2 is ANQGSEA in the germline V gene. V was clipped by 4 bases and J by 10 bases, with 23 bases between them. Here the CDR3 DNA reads TGCAGCGTTGCGGGGGGCGGGGACACCGGGTTCGAGCAGTTCTTC. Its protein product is CSVAGGGDTGFEQFF.

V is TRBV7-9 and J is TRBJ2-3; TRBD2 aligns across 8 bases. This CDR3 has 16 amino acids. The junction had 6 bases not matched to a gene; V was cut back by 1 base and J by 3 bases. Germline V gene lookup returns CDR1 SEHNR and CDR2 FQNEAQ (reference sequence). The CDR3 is CASSLGSSGRTDTQYF. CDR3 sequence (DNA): TGTGCCAGCAGCTTAGGCTCTAGCGGGCGAACAGATACGCAGTATTTT.